This T cell receptor (beta chain) comes out of a study of blood T cell repertoires in COVID-19. Study-level background: From the United States, Italy and Spain came samples of acute and convalescent COVID-19. T cells, B-cell-depleted T cells, or PBMCs supplied cDNA or gDNA.

The CDR3 covers 16 residues. V was shortened by 6 bases and J by 0 bases, with 13 bases between the two germline ends. CDR1 and CDR2 (germline): SGHNT, YYREEE (reference sequence). Methods used by the authors: Amplification from reference gene primers served as the basis for estimated nucleated cell counts. Some clones are missing from TCRdb's copy, which holds only in-frame ones; the method was immunoSEQ multiplex PCR. The DNA gave D and trimming, while V, J and clone size come from that table. This table has 110,000 to 150,000 clones, around 90% appearing once. This clone was counted a single time. The chain links TRBV5-4 to TRBJ2-6; possibly TRBD1 for D (6 bases). Sequenced input: peripheral blood. The TCR was taken from an elderly woman with acute or convalescent COVID-19. DNA for the CDR3: TGTGCCAGCAACCAGGGGTTCCTCTCTGGGGCCAACGTCCTGACTTTC. It codes for CASNQGFLSGANVLTF.